This TCR beta chain was captured by sequencing in a study of CD8 T cells in Susac syndrome. A quantity of roughly 0.5 to 1 ug RNA underwent reverse transcription using random hexamers. Amplification of TCR beta CDR3 was carried out by immunoSEQ multiplex PCR, which covered 54 Vbeta and 13 Jbeta segments. TCRdb called the immunoSEQ multiplex PCR reads again in MiXCR, with one record for every CDR3 protein. The table includes 95,000 to 150,000 distinct CDR3 sequences, nearly 96% detected once. Deletions cut 0 bases from V and 1 base from J, with 8 bases between. Germline values: CDR1 MGHRA, CDR2 YSYEKL. This CDR3 is built from 15 residues. As judged by recently defined diagnostic criteria, patients with Susac syndrome had definite or probable disease.

The chain is built from TRBV4-1 and TRBJ2-3; D ambiguous. This TCR derives from a human donor with Susac syndrome. The sample consisted of CD4+ T cells from PBMCs. CDR3 amino acids: CASSQESSRTDTQYF. In DNA, the CDR3 is TGCGCCAGCAGCCAAGAATCCTCGCGCACAGATACGCAGTATTTT.